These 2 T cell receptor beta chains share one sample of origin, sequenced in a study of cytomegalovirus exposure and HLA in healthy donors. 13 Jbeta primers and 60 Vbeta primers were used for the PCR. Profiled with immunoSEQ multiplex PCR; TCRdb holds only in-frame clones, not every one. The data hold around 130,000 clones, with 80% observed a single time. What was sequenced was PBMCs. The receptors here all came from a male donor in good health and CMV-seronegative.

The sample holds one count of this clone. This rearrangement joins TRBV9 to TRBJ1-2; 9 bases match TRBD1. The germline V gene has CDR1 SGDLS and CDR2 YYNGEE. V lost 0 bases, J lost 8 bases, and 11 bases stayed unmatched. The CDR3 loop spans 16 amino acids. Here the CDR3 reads CASSVGDGDRDGGYTF. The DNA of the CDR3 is TGTGCCAGCAGCGTAGGGGACGGGGACAGGGATGGGGGCTACACCTTC.

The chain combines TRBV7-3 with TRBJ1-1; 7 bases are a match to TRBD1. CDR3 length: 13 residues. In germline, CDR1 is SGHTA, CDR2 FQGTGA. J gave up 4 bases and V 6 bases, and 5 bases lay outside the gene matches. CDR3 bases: TGTGCCAGCAGTCTGACAGGGCTCACTGAAGCTTTCTTT. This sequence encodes CASSLTGLTEAFF. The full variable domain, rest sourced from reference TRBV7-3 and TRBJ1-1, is GAGVSQTPSNKVTEKGKYVELRCDPISGHTALYWYRQSLGQGPEFLIYFQGTGAADDSGLPNDRFFAVRPEGSVSTLKIQRTERGDSAVYLCASSLTGLTEAFFGQGTRLTVV.